These T cell receptor beta chains were read from a single sample in a study of T cells in Graves' hyperthyroidism and ophthalmopathy. Each CDR3 protein gets one entry after TCRdb re-called the multiplex PCR reads with MiXCR. The table lists fewer than 350,000 distinct CDR3 sequences, roughly 13% of them singletons. The sequenced material came from blood. All receptors come from a woman aged 40 to 50 with Graves' hyperthyroidism. Each CDR3 is given with its conserved first and last residue. Fields, in order: D gene, J gene, V gene, clone size, CDR3 DNA, CDR3 protein. The D gene is left open where the match is weak. Size values are once, few and many counts, or a class for expanded clones, and some rows have none.

. TRBJ1-2 TRBV19 . TGTGCCAGTAGTATCGGTTTTTCGAGCTACACCTTC CASSIGFSSYTF
. TRBJ2-7 TRBV7-8 many TGTGCCAGCAGCTCGTTACAGCTAGATTACGAGCAGTACTTC CASSSLQLDYEQYF
. TRBJ2-3 TRBV12-5 many TGTGCTAGTGGACCTTATCAGGGGATTGGCACAGATACGCAGTATTTT CASGPYQGIGTDTQYF
TRBD2 TRBJ2-2 TRBV12-3/TRBV12-4 . TGTGCCAGCAGCCGCGGACTAGCGGTGAACACCGGGGAGCTGTTTTTT CASSRGLAVNTGELFF
. TRBJ1-1 TRBV12-5 many TGTGCTGGGTCCGGGACCTTGAACACTGAAGCTTTCTTT CAGSGTLNTEAFF
. TRBJ2-1 TRBV6-1 many TGTGCCAGCAGTGGGCAACTACAAGGTGAGCAGTTCTTC CASSGQLQGEQFF
. TRBJ1-1 TRBV6-1 many TGTGCCAGCATGCCGCCAGGGAACACTGAAGCTTTCTTT CASMPPGNTEAFF
. TRBJ1-6 TRBV30 . TGTGCCTGGAGAGACCCCGGGGGCTCCTATAATTCACCCCTCCACTTT CAWRDPGGSYNSPLHF
. TRBJ1-1 TRBV7-9 many TGTGCCAGCAGCCCCCCAGGATGGGGCACTGAAGCTTTCTTT CASSPPGWGTEAFF
TRBD2 TRBJ2-1 TRBV2 many TGTGCCAGCGACTTCGGGACTAGCGGGAGCAATGAGCAGTTCTTC CASDFGTSGSNEQFF
. TRBJ1-4 TRBV7-2 . TGTGCCAGCAGCTTAAAGGGGTATGGTGAAAAACTGTTTTTT CASSLKGYGEKLFF
. TRBJ1-1 TRBV12-3/TRBV12-4 many TGTGCCAGCAGTTCGGGGGGCGACACTGAAGCTTTCTTT CASSSGGDTEAFF
TRBD2 TRBJ2-2 TRBV7-8 . TGTGCCAGCAGCCAACTAGCGGGAGGGCCCCGCACCGGGGAGCTGTTTTTT CASSQLAGGPRTGELFF
. TRBJ1-5 TRBV10-1 many TGCGCCAGCAGTATGGCTGGGGGCGCGAGCAATCAGCCCCAGCATTTT CASSMAGGASNQPQHF
TRBD2 TRBJ2-1 TRBV7-9 few TGTGCCAGCAGCTTTGGGACTAGCGGGAGGTGGAACTACAATGAGCAGTTCTTC CASSFGTSGRWNYNEQFF
. TRBJ2-5 TRBV6-1 many TGTGCCAGCAGCCCTTCGGGGCCGGTTGGAGAGACCCAGTACTTC CASSPSGPVGETQYF
. TRBJ2-3 TRBV7-9 few TGTGCCAGCTCCCCTTGGGGGGTGGCGGACTCTTCCACAGATACGCAGTATTTT CASSPWGVADSSTDTQYF
. TRBJ1-3 TRBV14 many TGTGCCAGCAGCCAACGTCCCGGGATCTCTGGAAACACCATATATTTT CASSQRPGISGNTIYF
. TRBJ1-3 TRBV3-1 . TGTGCCAGCAGCCTGGACAGAATTTACTCTGGAAACACCATATATTTT CASSLDRIYSGNTIYF
. TRBJ1-2 TRBV20-1 . TGCAGTGCTAGAACACAGGGTGTCTACACCTTC CSARTQGVYTF
TRBD2 TRBJ2-3 TRBV20-1 . TGCAGTGCTAGAGATTGGGGTAGCGGGATGGATACGCAGTATTTT CSARDWGSGMDTQYF
. TRBJ1-5 TRBV2 . TGTGCCAGCCACTGGGGAGGGGACAATCAGCCCCAGCATTTT CASHWGGDNQPQHF
. TRBJ1-2 TRBV30 many TGTGCCTGGAGTGCCAGTAGGGACTATGGCTACACCTTC CAWSASRDYGYTF
TRBD1 TRBJ1-6 TRBV11-2 many TGTGCCAGCAGCTTAGAGACAGGGATAAATTCACCCCTCCACTTT CASSLETGINSPLHF
. TRBJ2-2 TRBV19 . TGTGCCAGTACTCAGGGCACCGGGGAGCTGTTTTTT CASTQGTGELFF
. TRBJ2-1 TRBV24-1 many TGTGCCACCAGTGATCCCTCTGGGGTAAGGGTCACTGAGCAGTTCTTC CATSDPSGVRVTEQFF
. TRBJ1-3 TRBV28 many TGTGCCAGCAGTGGGACTGAGGGAAACACCATATATTTT CASSGTEGNTIYF
. TRBJ2-1 TRBV12-3/TRBV12-4 many TGTGCCAGCAGTTTAGGAGGGACACCCAATCACAATGAGCAGTTCTTC CASSLGGTPNHNEQFF
. TRBJ1-1 TRBV10-3 many TGTGCCATCAGCGGGGGCGCAGCCACCACTGAAGCTTTCTTT CAISGGAATTEAFF
. TRBJ2-1 TRBV27 many TGTGCCAGCAGTTTTTACAGTGCTTACGGTGAGCAGTTCTTC CASSFYSAYGEQFF
TRBD1 TRBJ1-4 TRBV5-1 many TGCGCCAGCAGCTTCACAGGGGGCACTAATGAAAAACTGTTTTTT CASSFTGGTNEKLFF
TRBD1 TRBJ2-1 TRBV4-2 few TGTGCCAGCAGCGGGCTTTCCGGGACAGTCCACAATGAGCAGTTCTTC CASSGLSGTVHNEQFF
TRBD1 TRBJ1-4 TRBV4-1 once TGCGCCAGCAGCCACCAGACAGGGGGCAAACTGTTTTTT CASSHQTGGKLFF
. TRBJ2-3 TRBV5-1 many TGCGCCAGCAGCCCTAGCCAGTCCGGGCCGGATACGCAGTATTTT CASSPSQSGPDTQYF
. TRBJ2-1 TRBV11-2 many TGTGCCAGCAGCTCCATCTCCGGGTACAATGAGCAGTTCTTC CASSSISGYNEQFF
. TRBJ2-7 TRBV29-1 few TGCAGCGTTGTAATAGCCTACGAGCAGTACTTC CSVVIAYEQYF
TRBD2 TRBJ2-2 TRBV12-3/TRBV12-4 many TGTGCCAGCAGAGGACAGCGGGAGTTTGTAAACACCGGGGAGCTGTTTTTT CASRGQREFVNTGELFF
. TRBJ2-5 TRBV5-5 many TGTGCCAGCAGCTTGTCCTCTAGTGTTAGGGAAAAAGAGACCCAGTACTTC CASSLSSSVREKETQYF
. TRBJ2-2 TRBV29-1 . TGCAGCGTTTTGGCCACCGGGGAGCTGTTTTTT CSVLATGELFF
TRBD1 TRBJ2-7 TRBV10-3 many TGTGCCATCAGGACAGGGGATCAGTACGAGCAGTACTTC CAIRTGDQYEQYF
TRBD2 TRBJ2-7 TRBV15 few TGTGCCACCAGTCCCGGGGGGACCCTCTCCTACGAGCAGTACTTC CATSPGGTLSYEQYF
TRBD1 TRBJ1-1 TRBV28 many TGTGCCAGCAGTTTAACAGGGGGGGCTGAAGCTTTCTTT CASSLTGGAEAFF
. TRBJ2-7 TRBV28 . TGTGCCAGCAGTTTTGGGGCAGGGGCCCCCTACGAGCAGTACTTC CASSFGAGAPYEQYF
TRBD1 TRBJ2-7 TRBV18 . TGTGCCAGCTCACCACTCCAAGACAGGGTCTCATACGAGCAGTACTTC CASSPLQDRVSYEQYF
. TRBJ2-1 TRBV10-3 few TGTGCCATCAGTGAGTCATTGGGGTTAGACGGGCTGTCGCAGTTCTTC CAISESLGLDGLSQFF
. TRBJ2-3 TRBV6-1 many TGTGCCAGCAGTTCACCTGGGCGGGCGCAGTATTTT CASSSPGRAQYF
. TRBJ1-5 TRBV6-2/TRBV6-3 many TGTGCCAGCAGTTACTCAAGGGGTAATCAGCCCCAGCATTTT CASSYSRGNQPQHF
TRBD1 TRBJ1-1 TRBV6-1 many TGTGCCAGCAGCCGGATGACAGGGGTCTCCCGAAACACTGAAGCTTTCTTT CASSRMTGVSRNTEAFF
. TRBJ2-2 TRBV12-3/TRBV12-4 many TGTGCCAGCAGTTTGTATGCAGGGTCGAACACCGGGGAGCTGTTTTTT CASSLYAGSNTGELFF
. TRBJ1-2 TRBV19 many TGTGCCAGTAGTCCCCCTGGTAGCGGAGGGAACTATGGCTACACCTTC CASSPPGSGGNYGYTF
. TRBJ2-5 TRBV9 few TGTGCCAGCAGTTCTGGAGAAGGGGGGGAGACCCAGTACTTC CASSSGEGGETQYF
. TRBJ2-7 TRBV5-5 many TGTGCCAGCAGCTTTGGGGGGAGCAACGAGCAGTACTTC CASSFGGSNEQYF
. TRBJ1-5 TRBV6-1 many TGTGCCAGTTGGGACCCAGGGGACAATCAGCCCCAGCATTTT CASWDPGDNQPQHF
. TRBJ2-7 TRBV28 . TGTGCCAGCACCTCTGAGGGTCGCGGGCAGTACTTC CASTSEGRGQYF
. TRBJ2-7 TRBV19 many TGTGCCAGTAGCTACACTTACGGTTACTACGAGCAGTACTTC CASSYTYGYYEQYF
TRBD1 TRBJ1-4 TRBV28 many TGTGCCAGCAGTTACAGGGGTGAAAAACTGTTTTTT CASSYRGEKLFF
. TRBJ1-1 TRBV24-1 few TGTGCCACCAGTGATCATACAGGGTTAGGGACTGAAGCTTTCTTT CATSDHTGLGTEAFF